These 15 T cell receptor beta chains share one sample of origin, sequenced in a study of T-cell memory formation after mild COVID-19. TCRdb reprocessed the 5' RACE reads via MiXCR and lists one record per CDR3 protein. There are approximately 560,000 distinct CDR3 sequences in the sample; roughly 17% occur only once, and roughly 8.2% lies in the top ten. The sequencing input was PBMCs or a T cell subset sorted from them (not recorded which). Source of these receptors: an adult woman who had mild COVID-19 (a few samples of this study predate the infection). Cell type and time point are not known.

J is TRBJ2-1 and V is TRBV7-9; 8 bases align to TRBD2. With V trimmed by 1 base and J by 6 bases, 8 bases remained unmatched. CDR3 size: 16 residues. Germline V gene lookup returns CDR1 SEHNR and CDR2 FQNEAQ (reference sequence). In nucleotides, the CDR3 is TGTGCCAGCAGCTTAGAGGTCAGCGGGAGTCGCAATGAGCAGTTCTTC. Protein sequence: CASSLEVSGSRNEQFF.

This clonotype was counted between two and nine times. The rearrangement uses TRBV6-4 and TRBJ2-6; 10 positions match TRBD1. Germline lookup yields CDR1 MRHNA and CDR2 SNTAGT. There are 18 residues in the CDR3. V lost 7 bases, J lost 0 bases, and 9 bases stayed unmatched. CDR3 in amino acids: CASTKPGQGRSGANVLTF. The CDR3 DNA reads TGTGCCAGCACCAAACCGGGACAGGGGCGCTCTGGGGCCAACGTCCTGACTTTC.

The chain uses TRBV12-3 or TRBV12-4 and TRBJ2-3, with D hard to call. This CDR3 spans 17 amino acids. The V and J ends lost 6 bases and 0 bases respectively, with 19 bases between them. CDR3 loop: CASRASLIQPSTDTQYF. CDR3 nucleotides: TGTGCCAGCAGGGCATCACTAATTCAGCCTAGCACAGATACGCAGTATTTT.

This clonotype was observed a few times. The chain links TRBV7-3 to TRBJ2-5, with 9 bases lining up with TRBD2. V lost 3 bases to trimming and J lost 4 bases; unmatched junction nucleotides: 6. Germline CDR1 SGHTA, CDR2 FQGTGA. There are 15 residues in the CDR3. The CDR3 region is CASSFRAGGGETQYF. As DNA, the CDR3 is TGTGCCAGCAGCTTCCGAGCGGGGGGTGGAGAGACCCAGTACTTC.

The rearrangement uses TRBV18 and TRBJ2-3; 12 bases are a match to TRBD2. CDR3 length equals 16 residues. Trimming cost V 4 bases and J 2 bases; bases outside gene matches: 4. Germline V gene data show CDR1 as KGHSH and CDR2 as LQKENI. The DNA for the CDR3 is TGTGCCAGCTCACTACGACTAGCGGGGGCCACAGATACGCAGTATTTT. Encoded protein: CASSLRLAGATDTQYF. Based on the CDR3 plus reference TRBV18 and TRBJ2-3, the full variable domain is NAGVMQNPRHLVRRRGQEARLRCSPMKGHSHVYWYRQLPEEGLKFMVYLQKENIIDESGMPKERFSAEFPKEGPSILRIQQVVRGDSAAYFCASSLRLAGATDTQYFGPGTRLTVL.

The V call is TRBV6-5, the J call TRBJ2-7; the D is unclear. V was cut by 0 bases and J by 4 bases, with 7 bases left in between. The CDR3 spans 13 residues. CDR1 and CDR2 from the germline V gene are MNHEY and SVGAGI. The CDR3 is CASSYSKGYEQYF. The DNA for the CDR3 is TGTGCCAGCAGTTACTCGAAAGGGTACGAGCAGTACTTC.

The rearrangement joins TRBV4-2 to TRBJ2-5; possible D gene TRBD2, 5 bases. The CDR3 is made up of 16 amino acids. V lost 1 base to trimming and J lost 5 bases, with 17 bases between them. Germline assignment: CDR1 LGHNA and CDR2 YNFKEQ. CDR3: CASSQGRLKTIETQYF. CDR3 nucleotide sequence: TGTGCCAGCAGCCAAGGAAGACTAAAGACAATTGAGACCCAGTACTTC.

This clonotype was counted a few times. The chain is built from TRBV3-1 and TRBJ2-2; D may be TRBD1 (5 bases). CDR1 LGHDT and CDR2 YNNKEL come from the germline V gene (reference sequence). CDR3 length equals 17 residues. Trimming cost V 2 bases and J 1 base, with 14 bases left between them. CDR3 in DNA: TGTGCCAGCAGCCAATCGACAGTAACTTGGAACACCGGGGAGCTGTTTTTT. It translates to CASSQSTVTWNTGELFF.

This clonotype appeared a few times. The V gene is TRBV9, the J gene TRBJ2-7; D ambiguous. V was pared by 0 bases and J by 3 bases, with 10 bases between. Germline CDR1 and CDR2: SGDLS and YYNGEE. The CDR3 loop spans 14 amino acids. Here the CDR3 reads CASSVGEDLYEQYF. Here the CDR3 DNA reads TGTGCCAGCAGCGTAGGAGAAGATCTCTACGAGCAGTACTTC.

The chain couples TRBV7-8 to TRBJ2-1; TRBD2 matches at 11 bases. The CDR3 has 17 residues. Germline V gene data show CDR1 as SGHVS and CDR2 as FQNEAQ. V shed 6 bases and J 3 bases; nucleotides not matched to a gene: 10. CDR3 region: CASSSPTSGDRYNEQFF. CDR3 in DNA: TGTGCCAGCAGTTCACCGACTAGCGGGGACCGCTACAATGAGCAGTTCTTC.

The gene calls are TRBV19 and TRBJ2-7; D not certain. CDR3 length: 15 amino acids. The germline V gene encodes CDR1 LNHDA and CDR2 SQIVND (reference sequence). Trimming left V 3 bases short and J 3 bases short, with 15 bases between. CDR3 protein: CASSISSEPRYEQYF. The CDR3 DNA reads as TGTGCCAGTAGTATTTCGTCCGAACCCCGCTACGAGCAGTACTTC.

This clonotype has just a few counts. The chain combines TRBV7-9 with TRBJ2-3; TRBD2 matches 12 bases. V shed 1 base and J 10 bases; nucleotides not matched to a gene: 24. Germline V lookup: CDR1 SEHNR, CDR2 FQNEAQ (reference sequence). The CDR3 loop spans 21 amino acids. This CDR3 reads CASSLGARDKDWTSGVFAQYF. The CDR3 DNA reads TGTGCCAGCAGCTTAGGGGCCAGGGATAAGGATTGGACTAGCGGGGTTTTCGCGCAGTATTTT.

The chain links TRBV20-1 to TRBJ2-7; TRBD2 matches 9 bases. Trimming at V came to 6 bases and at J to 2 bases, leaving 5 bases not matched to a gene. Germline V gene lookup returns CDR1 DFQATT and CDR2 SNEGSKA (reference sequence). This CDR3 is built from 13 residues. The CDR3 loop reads CSAHVAGAYEQYF. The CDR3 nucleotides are TGCAGTGCCCATGTAGCGGGAGCCTACGAGCAGTACTTC.

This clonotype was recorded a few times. The CDR3 region is CAWSVDRDHEQYF. Here the CDR3 DNA reads TGTGCCTGGAGTGTAGACAGGGACCACGAGCAGTACTTC. This rearrangement joins TRBV30 to TRBJ2-7; 7 positions agree with TRBD1. Germline CDR1 is GTSNPN and CDR2 is SVGIG (reference sequence). Unmatched junction bases numbered 4, after V lost 0 bases and J lost 5 bases. CDR3 size: 13 residues.

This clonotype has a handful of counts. CDR3 loop: CASSIPMTSKNEQFF. Here the CDR3 DNA reads TGTGCCAGCAGTATACCAATGACTAGCAAAAATGAGCAGTTCTTC. The chain links TRBV6-2 or TRBV6-3 to TRBJ2-1; 7 nucleotides agree with TRBD2. CDR3 size: 15 residues. The V gene end was trimmed by 5 bases and the J gene end by 7 bases; junction bases not matched to a gene: 11. CDR1 and CDR2 (germline): MNHEY, SVGEGT.